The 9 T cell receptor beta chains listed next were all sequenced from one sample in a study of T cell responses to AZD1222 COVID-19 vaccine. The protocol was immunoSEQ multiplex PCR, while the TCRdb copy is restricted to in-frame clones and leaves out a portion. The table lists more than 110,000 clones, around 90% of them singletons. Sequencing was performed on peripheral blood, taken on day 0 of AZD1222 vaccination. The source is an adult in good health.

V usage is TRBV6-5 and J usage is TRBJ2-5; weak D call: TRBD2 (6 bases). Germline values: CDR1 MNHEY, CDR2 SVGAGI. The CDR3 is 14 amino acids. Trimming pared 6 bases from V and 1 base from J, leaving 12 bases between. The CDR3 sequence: CASRGGGSQETQYF. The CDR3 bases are TGTGCCAGCAGGGGTGGAGGGAGCCAAGAGACCCAGTACTTC.

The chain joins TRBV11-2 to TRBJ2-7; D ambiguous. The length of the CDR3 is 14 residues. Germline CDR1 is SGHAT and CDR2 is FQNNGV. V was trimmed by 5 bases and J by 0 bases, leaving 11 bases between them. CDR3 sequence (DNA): TGTGCCAGCAGCCGTGGGTGGAGCTCCTACGAGCAGTACTTC. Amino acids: CASSRGWSSYEQYF.

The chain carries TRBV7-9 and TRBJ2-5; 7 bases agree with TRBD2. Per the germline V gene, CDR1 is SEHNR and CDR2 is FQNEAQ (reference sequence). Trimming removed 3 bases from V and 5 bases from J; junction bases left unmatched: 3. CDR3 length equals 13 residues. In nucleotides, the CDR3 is TGTGCCAGCAGCTTTATGGGAGGGGAGACCCAGTACTTC. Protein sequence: CASSFMGGETQYF.

The CDR3 loop is CASSRDTLGTDTQYF. CDR3 nucleotides: TGTGCCAGCAGCCGTGATACCTTAGGCACAGATACGCAGTATTTT. The rearrangement links TRBV6-4 to TRBJ2-3; D gene ambiguous. CDR1 MRHNA and CDR2 SNTAGT come from the germline V gene. The CDR3 length is 15 residues. V was pared by 6 bases and J by 1 base, with 14 bases between.

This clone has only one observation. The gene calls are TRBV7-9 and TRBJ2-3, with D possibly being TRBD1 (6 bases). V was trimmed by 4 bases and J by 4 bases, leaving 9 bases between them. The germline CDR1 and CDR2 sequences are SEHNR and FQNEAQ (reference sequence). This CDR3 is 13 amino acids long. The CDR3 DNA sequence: TGTGCCAGCAGCTCCGCAGGGGCAGATACGCAGTATTTT. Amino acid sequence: CASSSAGADTQYF.

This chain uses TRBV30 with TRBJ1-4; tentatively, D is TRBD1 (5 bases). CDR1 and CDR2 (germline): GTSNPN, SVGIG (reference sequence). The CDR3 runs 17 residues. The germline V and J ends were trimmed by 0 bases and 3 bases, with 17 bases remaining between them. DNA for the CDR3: TGTGCCTGGAGTGTACTGGGGGGAAAAGAGGCTAATGAAAAACTGTTTTTT. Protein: CAWSVLGGKEANEKLFF.

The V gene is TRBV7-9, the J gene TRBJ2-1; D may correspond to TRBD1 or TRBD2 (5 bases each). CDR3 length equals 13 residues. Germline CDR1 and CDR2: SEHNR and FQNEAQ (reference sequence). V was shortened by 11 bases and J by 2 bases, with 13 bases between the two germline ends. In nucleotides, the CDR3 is TGTGCCGCGGCGAGGGGTCCCTACAATGAGCAGTTCTTC. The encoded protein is CAAARGPYNEQFF.

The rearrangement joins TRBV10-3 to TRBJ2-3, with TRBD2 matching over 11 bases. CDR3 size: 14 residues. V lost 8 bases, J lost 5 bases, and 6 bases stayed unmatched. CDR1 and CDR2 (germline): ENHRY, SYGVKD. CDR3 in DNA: TGTGCCATCCGAACTAGCGGGAGTGGAGATACGCAGTATTTT. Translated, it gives CAIRTSGSGDTQYF.

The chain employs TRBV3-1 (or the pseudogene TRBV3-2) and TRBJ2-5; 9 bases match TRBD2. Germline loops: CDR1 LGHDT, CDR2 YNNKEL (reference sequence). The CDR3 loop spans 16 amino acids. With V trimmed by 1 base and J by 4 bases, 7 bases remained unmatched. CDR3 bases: TGTGCCAGCAGCCAAGGGGCGGGAGGGCCTCTAGAGACCCAGTACTTC. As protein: CASSQGAGGPLETQYF.